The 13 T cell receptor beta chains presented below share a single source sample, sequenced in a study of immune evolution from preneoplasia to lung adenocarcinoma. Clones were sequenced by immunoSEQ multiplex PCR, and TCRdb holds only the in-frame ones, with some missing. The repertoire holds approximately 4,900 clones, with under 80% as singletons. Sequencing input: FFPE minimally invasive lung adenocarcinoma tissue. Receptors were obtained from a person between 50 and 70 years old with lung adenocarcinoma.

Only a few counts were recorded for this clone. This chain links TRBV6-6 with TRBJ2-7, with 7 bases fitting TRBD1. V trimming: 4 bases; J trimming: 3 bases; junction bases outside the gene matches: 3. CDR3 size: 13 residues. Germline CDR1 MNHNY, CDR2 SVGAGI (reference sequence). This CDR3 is CASSLTGVYEQYF. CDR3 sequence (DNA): TGTGCCAGCAGTTTAACAGGGGTCTACGAGCAGTACTTC.

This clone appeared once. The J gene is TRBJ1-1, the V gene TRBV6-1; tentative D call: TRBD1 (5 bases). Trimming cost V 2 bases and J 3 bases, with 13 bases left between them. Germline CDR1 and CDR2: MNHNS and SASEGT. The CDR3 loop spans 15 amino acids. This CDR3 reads CASSERGGGDTEAFF. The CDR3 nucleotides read TGTGCCAGCAGTGAAAGGGGCGGGGGGGACACTGAAGCTTTCTTT.

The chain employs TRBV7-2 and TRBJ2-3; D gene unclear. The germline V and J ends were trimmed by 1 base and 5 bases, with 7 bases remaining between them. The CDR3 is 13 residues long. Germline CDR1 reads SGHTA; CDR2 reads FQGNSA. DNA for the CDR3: TGTGCCAGCAGCTTAGTAGTTAGAGATACGCAGTATTTT. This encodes CASSLVVRDTQYF.

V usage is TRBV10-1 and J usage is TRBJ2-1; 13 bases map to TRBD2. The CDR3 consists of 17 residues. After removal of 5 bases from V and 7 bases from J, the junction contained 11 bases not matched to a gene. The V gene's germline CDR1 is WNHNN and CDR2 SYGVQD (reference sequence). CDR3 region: CASSPAPLAGGLNEQFF. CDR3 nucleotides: TGCGCCAGCAGTCCTGCCCCACTAGCGGGGGGGCTTAATGAGCAGTTCTTC.

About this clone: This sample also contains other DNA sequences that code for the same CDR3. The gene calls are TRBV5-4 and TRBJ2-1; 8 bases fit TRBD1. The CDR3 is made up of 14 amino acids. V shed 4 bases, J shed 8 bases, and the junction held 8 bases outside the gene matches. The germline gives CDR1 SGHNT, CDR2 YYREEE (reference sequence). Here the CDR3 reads CASSPGQGLYEQFF. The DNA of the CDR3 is TGTGCCAGCAGCCCCGGACAGGGTCTTTATGAGCAGTTCTTC.

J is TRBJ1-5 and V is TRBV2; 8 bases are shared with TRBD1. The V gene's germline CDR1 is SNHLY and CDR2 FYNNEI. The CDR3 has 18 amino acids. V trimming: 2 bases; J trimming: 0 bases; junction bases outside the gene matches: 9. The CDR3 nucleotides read TGTGCCAGCAGTGAAAGACAGGGGCGCCTGTATAGCAATCAGCCCCAGCATTTT. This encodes CASSERQGRLYSNQPQHF.

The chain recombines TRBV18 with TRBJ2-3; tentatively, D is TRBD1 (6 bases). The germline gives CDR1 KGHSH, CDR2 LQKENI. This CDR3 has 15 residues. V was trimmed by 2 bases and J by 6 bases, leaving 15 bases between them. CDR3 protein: CASSPGTGRGDTQYF. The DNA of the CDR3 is TGTGCCAGCTCACCAGGAACAGGGAGAGGGGATACGCAGTATTTT.

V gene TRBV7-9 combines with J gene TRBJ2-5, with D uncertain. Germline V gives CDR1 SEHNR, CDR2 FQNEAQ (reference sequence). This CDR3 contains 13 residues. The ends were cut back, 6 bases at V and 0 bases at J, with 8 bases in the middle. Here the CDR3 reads CASSWMNQETQYF. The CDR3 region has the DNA TGTGCCAGCAGTTGGATGAACCAAGAGACCCAGTACTTC.

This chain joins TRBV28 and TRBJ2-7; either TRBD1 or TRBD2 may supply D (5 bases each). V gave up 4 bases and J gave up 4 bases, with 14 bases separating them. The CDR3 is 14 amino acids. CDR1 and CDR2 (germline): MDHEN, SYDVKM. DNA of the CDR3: TGTGCCAGCAGTTCGGGACGAGAACCTTACGAGCAGTACTTC. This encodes CASSSGREPYEQYF.

The CDR3 DNA is TGTGCCAGCAGCACCCCTGGACAGGGAAACTCTGGAAACACCATATATTTT. Protein: CASSTPGQGNSGNTIYF. The V and J genes are TRBV7-8 and TRBJ1-3; 8 bases align to TRBD1. The CDR3 is 17 amino acids. Germline V gene lookup returns CDR1 SGHVS and CDR2 FQNEAQ. With 5 bases clipped from V and 0 bases from J, the junction kept 9 bases outside the gene matches.

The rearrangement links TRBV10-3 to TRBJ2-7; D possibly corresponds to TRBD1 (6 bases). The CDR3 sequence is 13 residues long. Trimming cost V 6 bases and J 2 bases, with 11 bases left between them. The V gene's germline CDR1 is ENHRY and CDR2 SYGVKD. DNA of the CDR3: TGTGCCATCAGGGACAGTGGAACCTACGAGCAGTACTTC. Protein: CAIRDSGTYEQYF.

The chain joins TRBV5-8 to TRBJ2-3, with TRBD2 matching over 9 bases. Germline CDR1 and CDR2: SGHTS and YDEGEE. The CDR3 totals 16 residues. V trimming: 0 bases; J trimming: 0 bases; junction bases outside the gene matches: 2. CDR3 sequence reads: CASSLGLAASTDTQYF. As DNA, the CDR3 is TGTGCCAGCAGCTTGGGACTAGCGGCTAGCACAGATACGCAGTATTTT.

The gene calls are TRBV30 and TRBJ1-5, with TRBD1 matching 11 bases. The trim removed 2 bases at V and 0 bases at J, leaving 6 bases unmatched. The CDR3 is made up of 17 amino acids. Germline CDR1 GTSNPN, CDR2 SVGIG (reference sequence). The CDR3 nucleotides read TGTGCCTGGAGTAAGGGGACAGGGGGTTATAGCAATCAGCCCCAGCATTTT. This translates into CAWSKGTGGYSNQPQHF.